Listed here are 29 T cell receptor beta chains from one sample, sequenced in a study of T-cell memory formation after mild COVID-19. TCRdb re-analysed the 5' RACE reads in MiXCR, keeping a single row per CDR3 protein. The sample consists of under 650,000 distinct CDR3 sequences, more than 15% of them appearing once. The material sequenced was PBMCs or a T cell subset sorted from them (not recorded which). All receptors come from an adult woman who had mild COVID-19 (a few samples of this study predate the infection). Cell type and time point are not known.

The chain combines TRBV7-8 with TRBJ2-3, with 8 nucleotides matching TRBD1. The CDR3 extends over 14 amino acids. The V segment lost 5 bases and the J segment 6 bases; nucleotides outside the gene matches: 7. Germline-derived CDR1 and CDR2 are SGHVS and FQNEAQ. CDR3 region: CASSKHQGADTQYF. In DNA form, the CDR3 reads TGTGCCAGCAGCAAACACCAGGGGGCTGATACGCAGTATTTT. Looking up the rest from reference TRBV7-8 and TRBJ2-3 gives the full variable domain: GAGVSQSPRYKVAKRGQDVALRCDPISGHVSLFWYQQALGQGPEFLTYFQNEAQLDKSGLPSDRFFAERPEGSVSTLKIQRTQQEDSAVYLCASSKHQGADTQYFGPGTRLTVL.

The J gene is TRBJ1-2, the V gene TRBV5-1; the D gene is possibly TRBD1 (6 bases). V lost 3 bases and J lost 3, with 27 bases in between. Germline CDR1 is SGHRS and CDR2 is YFSETQ. The CDR3 loop spans 19 amino acids. The CDR3 region is CASSSERSRRQAFDYGYTF. In DNA form, the CDR3 reads TGCGCCAGCAGCTCGGAACGGAGCAGACGACAGGCCTTTGACTATGGCTACACCTTC.

This clonotype was seen a handful of times. This chain connects TRBV4-3 to TRBJ2-7; weak D call: TRBD1 (5 bases). Trimming took 1 base from V and 3 from J, leaving 13 bases between them. Germline V lookup: CDR1 LGHNA, CDR2 YSLEER. The CDR3 sequence is 15 residues long. Written as DNA, the CDR3 is TGCGCCAGCAGCCAAGGAAAGGGGTCCTACTACGAGCAGTACTTC. Translated, it gives CASSQGKGSYYEQYF.

The chain links TRBV6-5 to TRBJ2-1; TRBD2 agrees at 13 bases. The CDR3 is made up of 16 amino acids. Trimming cost V 2 bases and J 7 bases; bases outside gene matches: 5. Germline assignment: CDR1 MNHEY and CDR2 SVGAGI. This CDR3 is CASSYLLAGGLNEQFF. The CDR3 nucleotides read TGTGCCAGCAGTTACCTACTAGCGGGAGGGTTGAATGAGCAGTTCTTC.

The V and J genes are TRBV14 and TRBJ2-7; 7 bases align to TRBD1. Germline CDR1 SGHDN, CDR2 FVKESK. The CDR3 loop spans 14 amino acids. V shed 1 base and J 5 bases; nucleotides not matched to a gene: 5. The CDR3 DNA follows: TGTGCCAGCAGCCAAGGCCCTGACAGGGACGAGCAGTACTTC. Translating gives CASSQGPDRDEQYF.

There are a few counts of this clonotype. This chain joins TRBV6-6 and TRBJ2-2, with D hard to call. The CDR3 sequence is 13 residues long. Germline assignment: CDR1 MNHNY and CDR2 SVGAGI (reference sequence). The ends were cut back, 1 base at V and 7 bases at J, with 7 bases in the middle. CDR3: CASSYYPDGELFF. The CDR3, as DNA: TGTGCCAGCAGTTACTACCCCGACGGGGAGCTGTTTTTT.

CDR3: CASSLNRLNTGELFF. The CDR3 DNA follows: TGTGCCAGCAGTTTAAACAGGTTGAACACCGGGGAGCTGTTTTTT. The chain links TRBV12-3 or TRBV12-4 to TRBJ2-2, with D maybe TRBD1 (5 bases). Trimming took off 2 bases at V and 1 base at J, with 8 bases between the two ends. The CDR3 runs to 15 residues.

The rearrangement links TRBV6-1 to TRBJ2-7, with 7 nucleotides matching TRBD1. J lost 3 bases, V lost 7 bases, and 6 bases had no gene match. The CDR3 is 13 amino acids. Germline assignment: CDR1 MNHNS and CDR2 SASEGT. Here the CDR3 reads CASTTGFGYEQYF. DNA of the CDR3: TGTGCCAGCACGACAGGGTTTGGCTACGAGCAGTACTTC.

The chain has TRBV5-5 and TRBJ1-4; no definite D call. Trimming left V 4 bases short and J 8 bases short, with 15 bases between. This CDR3 contains 14 residues. Germline assignment: CDR1 SGHKS and CDR2 YYEKEE (reference sequence). CDR3 coding DNA: TGTGCCAGCAGCCCGGAGGCAGGAGGAGAAAAACTGTTTTTT. Encoded protein: CASSPEAGGEKLFF.

The chain links TRBV7-6 to TRBJ2-1, with 10 bases fitting TRBD1. The CDR3 has 16 amino acids. V gave up 5 bases and J gave up 6 bases; unmatched junction bases: 10. Germline V lookup: CDR1 SGHVS, CDR2 FNYEAQ. CDR3 bases: TGTGCCAGCAGCATCCTTTCCGGGACAGGGGTCAATGAGCAGTTCTTC. Translating gives CASSILSGTGVNEQFF.

In its sample, this clonotype was seen a few times. The chain combines TRBV5-1 with TRBJ2-5; perhaps TRBD2 as D (5 bases). The germline V gene has CDR1 SGHRS and CDR2 YFSETQ. The CDR3 has 15 residues. V was pared by 4 bases and J by 5 bases, with 18 bases between. The CDR3 coding sequence is TGCGCCAGCAGCGCGGGCGGTGGCCAGGAGGAGACCCAGTACTTC. Translating gives CASSAGGGQEETQYF.

This chain uses TRBV25-1 with TRBJ2-1, with TRBD2 matching 7 bases. The CDR3 sequence is 14 residues long. The junction had 6 bases not matched to a gene; V was cut back by 3 bases and J by 7 bases. CDR1 is MGHDK and CDR2 is SYGVNS in the germline V gene. CDR3 sequence (DNA): TGTGCCAGCAGTGAGGGGGGGTATGGGAATGAGCAGTTCTTC. Translation: CASSEGGYGNEQFF.

This chain uses TRBV7-9 with TRBJ2-2, with 12 bases aligning to TRBD2. Germline lookup yields CDR1 SEHNR and CDR2 FQNEAQ (reference sequence). Trimming at V came to 4 bases and at J to 3 bases, leaving 9 bases not matched to a gene. This CDR3 spans 18 amino acids. The chain's CDR3 is CASSSLRTSGVHTGELFF. The CDR3 DNA reads TGTGCCAGCAGCTCCCTTCGGACTAGCGGGGTACACACCGGGGAGCTGTTTTTT.

A remark on this clonotype: Germline is not matched at one junction end, which may reflect a read error. This chain's CDR3 is CASSLGDSSHEQYF. The DNA for the CDR3 is TGCGCCAGCAGCTTGGGGGACAGCTCCCACGAGCAGTACTTC. The J gene is TRBJ2-7, the V gene TRBV5-1; 7 bases line up with TRBD1. CDR3 length: 14 amino acids. The germline gives CDR1 SGHRS, CDR2 YFSETQ.

This clonotype occurred many times. The chain carries TRBV5-1 and TRBJ2-7; TRBD1 matches at 7 bases. This CDR3 is 13 amino acids long. The V gene end was trimmed by 1 base and the J gene end by 5 bases; junction bases not matched to a gene: 3. Germline CDR1 and CDR2: SGHRS and YFSETQ. This CDR3 is CASSLTGADEQYF. The CDR3 DNA is TGCGCCAGCAGCTTGACAGGGGCTGACGAGCAGTACTTC.

This clonotype was counted between two and nine times. The chain combines TRBV7-8 with TRBJ2-3, with 13 bases identical to TRBD2. CDR3 length: 15 residues. The germline CDR1 and CDR2 sequences are SGHVS and FQNEAQ. Trimming cost V 7 bases and J 6 bases; bases outside gene matches: 7. The CDR3 protein is CASTPGLAGVDTQYF. CDR3 sequence (DNA): TGTGCCAGCACCCCAGGACTAGCGGGAGTTGATACGCAGTATTTT.

This clonotype was observed once. The V call is TRBV5-6, the J call TRBJ2-7; TRBD2 matches at 7 bases. The CDR3 consists of 16 residues. The germline V gene encodes CDR1 SGHDT and CDR2 YYEEEE. V lost 0 bases to trimming and J lost 1 base; unmatched junction nucleotides: 7. This CDR3 reads CASSLAHGLESYEQYF. The CDR3 DNA reads as TGTGCCAGCAGCTTGGCCCACGGACTAGAGTCCTACGAGCAGTACTTC.

The chain is built from TRBV19 and TRBJ2-5, with unresolved D. CDR3 length equals 13 residues. Germline CDR1 and CDR2: LNHDA and SQIVND (reference sequence). The V end was cut by 3 bases, the J end by 5 bases, with 10 bases between. CDR3: CASSIGRAETQYF. In nucleotides, the CDR3 is TGTGCCAGTAGTATCGGCAGAGCGGAGACCCAGTACTTC. Drawing the rest from reference TRBV19 and TRBJ2-5, the complete variable domain is DGGITQSPKYLFRKEGQNVTLSCEQNLNHDAMYWYRQDPGQGLRLIYYSQIVNDFQKGDIAEGYSVSREKKESFPLTVTSAQKNPTAFYLCASSIGRAETQYFGPGTRLLVL.

Remarks on this clonotype: A junction end diverges from the germline sequence, so it may reflect a read error. V is TRBV3-1 and J is TRBJ2-1; the D gene is possibly TRBD1 (6 bases). CDR1 is LGHDT, CDR2 YNNKEL, per germline (reference sequence). The CDR3 sequence is 16 residues long. CDR3 nucleotide sequence: TGTGACAGCAGCCAAATAGGGGGAAGCTCCTACAATGAGCAGTTCTTC. It specifies CDSSQIGGSSYNEQFF.

The V and J genes are TRBV4-3 and TRBJ1-1; D unclear. Trimming took off 3 bases at V and 1 base at J, with 6 bases between the two ends. CDR1 is LGHNA and CDR2 is YSLEER in the germline V gene. CDR3 size: 13 residues. CDR3 amino acids: CASSHNGNTEAFF. In nucleotides, the CDR3 is TGCGCCAGCAGCCACAACGGGAACACTGAAGCTTTCTTT.

The chain is built from TRBV6-5 and TRBJ2-3, with D tentatively TRBD1 (6 bases). Germline V gives CDR1 MNHEY, CDR2 SVGAGI. The CDR3 runs to 13 residues. V dropped 5 bases and J dropped 6 bases, with 12 bases sitting between them. In DNA form, the CDR3 reads TGTGCCAGCAGTAGTACAGGGCATGATACGCAGTATTTT. Translation: CASSSTGHDTQYF.

In its sample, this clonotype was seen a few times. V usage is TRBV20-1 and J usage is TRBJ2-7; D remains unclear. Germline CDR1 and CDR2: DFQATT and SNEGSKA (reference sequence). The CDR3 totals 12 residues. V lost 5 bases and J 4 bases, leaving 12 bases between the germline ends. In nucleotides, the CDR3 is TGCAGTGCTGTGCGAGGAGTGTACGAGCAGTACTTC. Its protein product is CSAVRGVYEQYF.

The rearrangement uses TRBV7-8 and TRBJ2-3, with D perhaps matching TRBD1 (6 bases). Germline loops: CDR1 SGHVS, CDR2 FQNEAQ. The CDR3 has 15 residues. Trimming stripped 2 bases from V and 7 bases from J, with 16 bases between. The CDR3 region is CASSLHRDTVHTQYF. CDR3 bases: TGTGCCAGCAGCTTACATCGGGACACAGTCCATACGCAGTATTTT.

The V gene is TRBV18, the J gene TRBJ2-2, with TRBD2 matching over 11 bases. There are 16 residues in the CDR3. V trimming: 3 bases; J trimming: 4 bases; junction bases outside the gene matches: 4. Germline assignment: CDR1 KGHSH and CDR2 LQKENI. CDR3 residues: CASSPQGTSGTGELFF. CDR3 nucleotides: TGTGCCAGCTCACCTCAAGGGACTAGCGGCACCGGGGAGCTGTTTTTT.

In this sample, this clonotype turned up a few times. The gene calls are TRBV24-1 and TRBJ2-2; D could derive from TRBD1 or TRBD2 (6 bases each). Between the trimmed V and J ends, which lost 0 bases and 3 bases, there was a span of 10 bases. Per germline, CDR1 KGHDR and CDR2 SFDVKD. The CDR3 is 16 amino acids. The CDR3 DNA sequence: TGTGCCACCAGTGATTTGGGGGGGCTGGACACCGGGGAGCTGTTTTTT. Translating gives CATSDLGGLDTGELFF.

The rearrangement uses TRBV3-1 and TRBJ2-7; D is uncertain. The CDR3 covers 15 residues. The V gene's germline CDR1 is LGHDT and CDR2 YNNKEL (reference sequence). Trimming removed 1 base from V and 2 bases from J, with 12 bases in between. The CDR3 DNA follows: TGTGCCAGCAGCCAAGGGGCATCCGGCGCCTACGAGCAGTACTTC. Protein: CASSQGASGAYEQYF.

The V and J genes are TRBV3-1 and TRBJ1-1; no definite D call. The CDR3 totals 14 residues. Trimming stripped 3 bases from V and 0 bases from J, with 8 bases between. Germline values: CDR1 LGHDT, CDR2 YNNKEL (reference sequence). CDR3 sequence: CASSHSAVNTEAFF. CDR3 DNA: TGTGCCAGCAGCCATTCGGCGGTGAACACTGAAGCTTTCTTT.

The genes are TRBV3-1 and TRBJ2-5; no definite D call. The CDR3 spans 12 residues. V was shortened by 1 base and J by 5 bases, with 5 bases between the two germline ends. Germline values: CDR1 LGHDT, CDR2 YNNKEL (reference sequence). CDR3 protein: CASSQVHETQYF. The CDR3 coding sequence is TGTGCCAGCAGCCAAGTACATGAGACCCAGTACTTC.

The chain employs TRBV5-1 and TRBJ2-1; TRBD1 might be the D (5 bases). This CDR3 has 13 amino acids. V was trimmed by 0 bases and J by 8 bases, leaving 9 bases between them. Germline V gene data show CDR1 as SGHRS and CDR2 as YFSETQ. CDR3 loop: CASSLDWGDEQFF. As DNA, the CDR3 is TGCGCCAGCAGCTTGGACTGGGGCGATGAGCAGTTCTTC.